One T cell receptor (beta chain) is described in this entry. Its specificity is not known. Compared with germline, one end of the junction differs, possibly owing to a read error. With 400 to 550 ng total RNA as template and a constant-region primer, TCR beta cDNA was made. ARM-PCR was slightly modified, and three nested multiplex PCR rounds with it gave rise to the TCR beta libraries. In the first two PCR rounds, TRBV1-TRBV30 forward primers were paired with a C-beta reverse primer, and each round lasted approximately 10 cycles. One entry per CDR3 protein results from TCRdb running MiXCR on the multiplex PCR reads. Of some 200,000 distinct CDR3 sequences listed, 65% were seen once; the top ten hold approximately 6.6%. Unsorted whole blood yielded blood RNA, and germline DNA was extracted as well. This entry is derived from a study of tumor-infiltrating lymphocytes in primary liver carcinoma. Study-wide results and caveats: For tumor-adjacent and tumor-blood pairs, overlap was less than that seen for tumor region pairs.

The CDR3 runs to 14 residues. Germline V CDR1 and CDR2: SGHNT, YENEEA. The sequenced sample was peripheral blood. The clonotype comes from a woman aged 60-70 years with primary liver carcinoma and hepatitis B virus infection. The rearrangement joins TRBV11-3 to TRBJ1-1; the D is unclear. The chain's CDR3 is CASSPIVENTEAFF. CDR3 nucleotide sequence: TGTGCCAGCAGCCCCATTGTCGAGAACACTGAAGCCTTCTTT.